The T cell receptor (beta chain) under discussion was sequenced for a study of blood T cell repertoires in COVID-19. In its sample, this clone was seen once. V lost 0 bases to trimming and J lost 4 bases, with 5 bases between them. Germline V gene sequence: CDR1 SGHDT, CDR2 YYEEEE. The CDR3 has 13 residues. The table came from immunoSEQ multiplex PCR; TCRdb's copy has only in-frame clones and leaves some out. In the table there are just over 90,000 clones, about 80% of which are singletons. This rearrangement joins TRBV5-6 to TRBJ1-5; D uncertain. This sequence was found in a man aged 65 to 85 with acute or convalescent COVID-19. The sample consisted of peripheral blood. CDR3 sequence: CASSLGRNQPQHF. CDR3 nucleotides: TGTGCCAGCAGCTTGGGGAGAAATCAGCCCCAGCATTTT.